This T cell receptor (beta chain) is drawn from a study of cytomegalovirus exposure and HLA in healthy donors. With 60 Vbeta and 13 Jbeta primers, the PCR was carried out. This table comes from immunoSEQ multiplex PCR, and its TCRdb copy is limited to in-frame clones, with some not included. The sample includes around 170,000 clones, over 65% of them seen just once. Study findings and constraints: TCR beta V- and J-gene trimming, according to a later analysis, was linked to a missense DCLRE1C variant. Specific recognition of CMV antigens was confirmed in vitro for a few chains (all CMV-associated). Per published accounts, TCR beta sequences correctly predicted the HLA-A and HLA-B alleles of most subjects. It was 150 to 200 TCR beta chains that were listed as cytomegalovirus-associated.

Of note for this clone: Its antigen is undetermined.

Germline CDR1 SGDLS, CDR2 YYNGEE. The CDR3 has 17 amino acids. With V trimmed by 3 bases and J by 4 bases, 13 bases remained unmatched. Specimen: PBMCs. The origin of this receptor is a woman between 50 and 59 years old in good health and CMV-seropositive. The chain combines TRBV9 with TRBJ2-3; 8 bases line up with TRBD2. Written as DNA, the CDR3 is TGTGCCAGCAGCGGCCTATCAGCGGGGGAAGGGCCAGATACGCAGTATTTT. This sequence encodes CASSGLSAGEGPDTQYF.